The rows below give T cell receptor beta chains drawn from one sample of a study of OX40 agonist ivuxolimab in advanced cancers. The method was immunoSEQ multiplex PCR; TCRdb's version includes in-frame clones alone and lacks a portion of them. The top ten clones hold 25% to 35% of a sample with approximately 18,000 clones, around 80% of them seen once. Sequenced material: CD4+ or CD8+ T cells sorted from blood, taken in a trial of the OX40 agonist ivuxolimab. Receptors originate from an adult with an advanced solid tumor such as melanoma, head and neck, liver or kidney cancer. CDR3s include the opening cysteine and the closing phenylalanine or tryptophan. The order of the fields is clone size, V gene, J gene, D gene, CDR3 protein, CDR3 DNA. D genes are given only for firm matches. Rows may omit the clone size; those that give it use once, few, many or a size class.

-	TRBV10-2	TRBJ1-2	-	CASSPQGAPYNYGYTF	TGCGCCAGCAGCCCACAGGGAGCACCCTATAACTATGGCTACACCTTC
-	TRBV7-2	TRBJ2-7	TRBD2	CASSSPRRGSGSYEQYF	TGTGCCAGCAGCTCGCCTCGGAGGGGTAGCGGGTCCTACGAGCAGTACTTC
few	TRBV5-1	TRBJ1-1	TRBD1	CASSLAGTANTEAFF	TGCGCCAGCAGCTTGGCCGGGACAGCGAACACTGAAGCTTTCTTT
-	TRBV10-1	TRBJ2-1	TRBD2	CASSGLAGANEQFF	TGCGCCAGCAGCGGACTAGCGGGAGCGAATGAGCAGTTCTTC
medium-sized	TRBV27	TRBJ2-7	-	CASSLLPRGDLSYEQYF	TGTGCCAGCAGTTTATTGCCCAGGGGGGATCTCTCCTACGAGCAGTACTTC
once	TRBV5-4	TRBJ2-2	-	CASSTRSRINTGELFF	TGTGCCAGCAGCACTCGCTCTAGGATTAACACCGGGGAGCTGTTTTTT
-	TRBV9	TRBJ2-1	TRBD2	CASRVSSAGDPYNEQFF	TGTGCCAGCAGGGTAAGTTCAGCGGGAGACCCCTACAATGAGCAGTTCTTC
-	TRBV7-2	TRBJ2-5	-	CASSLASAGPLQETQYF	TGTGCCAGCAGCTTAGCTTCGGCGGGGCCCCTCCAAGAGACCCAGTACTTC
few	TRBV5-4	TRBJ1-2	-	CASRSPGHHYGYTF	TGTGCCAGCAGATCTCCGGGACACCACTATGGCTACACCTTC
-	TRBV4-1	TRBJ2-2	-	CASSRLAQVNTGELFF	TGCGCCAGCAGTCGCCTAGCACAGGTGAACACCGGGGAGCTGTTTTTT
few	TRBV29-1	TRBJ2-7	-	CSVEDPFSQDSYEQYF	TGCAGCGTTGAAGATCCCTTTTCACAGGATTCCTACGAGCAGTACTTC
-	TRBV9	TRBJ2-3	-	CASSRDAGRTDTQYF	TGTGCCAGCAGCCGGGACGCAGGTAGAACAGATACGCAGTATTTT
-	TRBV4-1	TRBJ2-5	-	CASKPAGARETQYF	TGCGCCAGCAAGCCTGCGGGGGCTCGGGAGACCCAGTACTTC
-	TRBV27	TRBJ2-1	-	CASRPWTAHNEQFF	TGTGCCAGCAGACCTTGGACAGCCCACAATGAGCAGTTCTTC
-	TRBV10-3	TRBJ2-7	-	CAIRDSTSYEQYF	TGTGCCATCAGGGACTCGACCTCCTACGAGCAGTACTTC
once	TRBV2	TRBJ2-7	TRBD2	CASFGASGGPNYEQYF	TGTGCCAGCTTCGGGGCTAGCGGGGGGCCTAACTACGAGCAGTACTTC
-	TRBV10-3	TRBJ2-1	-	CAIRRDESSYNEQFF	TGTGCCATCAGACGGGACGAAAGCTCCTACAATGAGCAGTTCTTC
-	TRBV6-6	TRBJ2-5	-	CASSSLGIQETQYF	TGTGCCAGCAGCTCTCTGGGGATTCAAGAGACCCAGTACTTC
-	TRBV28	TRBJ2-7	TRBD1	CASRDRDLYEQYF	TGTGCCAGCAGGGACAGGGACCTCTACGAGCAGTACTTC
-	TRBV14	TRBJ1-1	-	CASSQVETLGPEAFF	TGTGCCAGCAGCCAAGTGGAGACCCTCGGACCTGAAGCTTTCTTT
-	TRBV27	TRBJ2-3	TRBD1	CASSLDGTGVRTDTQYF	TGTGCCAGCAGTTTAGACGGGACAGGGGTTCGCACAGATACGCAGTATTTT
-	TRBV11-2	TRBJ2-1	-	CASSFPPDWGSYNEQFF	TGTGCCAGCAGCTTCCCCCCGGACTGGGGATCCTACAATGAGCAGTTCTTC
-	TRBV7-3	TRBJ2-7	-	CASSLMDYEQYF	TGTGCCAGCAGCTTGATGGACTACGAGCAGTACTTC
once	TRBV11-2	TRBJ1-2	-	CASSPVSGGDYGYTF	TGTGCCAGCAGCCCGGTTTCCGGGGGGGACTATGGCTACACCTTC
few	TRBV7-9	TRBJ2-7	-	CASSPIYEQYF	TGTGCCAGCAGCCCGATATACGAGCAGTACTTC
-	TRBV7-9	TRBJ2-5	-	CASSLALEQETQYF	TGTGCCAGCAGCTTAGCCCTTGAGCAAGAGACCCAGTACTTC
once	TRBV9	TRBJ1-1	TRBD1	CASSTYRGSNTEAFF	TGTGCCAGCAGCACTTACAGGGGCTCGAACACTGAAGCTTTCTTT
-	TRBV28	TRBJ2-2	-	CASTTSGGGSGELFF	TGTGCCAGCACTACTTCAGGTGGGGGATCCGGGGAGCTGTTTTTT
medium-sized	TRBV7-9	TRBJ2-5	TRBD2	CASSLGAGGQETQYF	TGTGCCAGCAGCTTAGGAGCGGGGGGCCAAGAGACCCAGTACTTC
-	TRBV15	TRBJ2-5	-	CATSRDRKEETQYF	TGTGCCACCAGCAGAGATCGGAAAGAAGAGACCCAGTACTTC
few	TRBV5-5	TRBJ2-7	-	CASSLSRDGIYEQYF	TGTGCCAGCAGCTTGTCGAGGGACGGGATTTACGAGCAGTACTTC
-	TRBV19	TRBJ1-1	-	CASSIADGNTEAFF	TGTGCCAGTAGTATCGCCGACGGGAACACTGAAGCTTTCTTT
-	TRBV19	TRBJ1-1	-	CASSKGAGTAEAFF	TGTGCCAGTAGTAAAGGGGCTGGTACGGCTGAAGCTTTCTTT
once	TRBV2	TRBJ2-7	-	CASSVKYRDYEQYF	TGTGCCAGCAGTGTGAAGTACAGAGACTACGAGCAGTACTTC